This T cell receptor (beta chain) appears in the sequencing data of a study of T cells expressing NK-cell markers. From the 5' RACE reads, TCRdb lists one entry per CDR3 protein and no DNA. The sample table sets out 130,000 to 150,000 distinct CDR3 sequences. Looked up from germline, CDR1 is MNHNS and CDR2 is SASEGT. The CDR3 loop spans 17 amino acids. J is TRBJ2-6 and V is TRBV6-1; TCRdb reports TRBD1, a call that lacks DNA to check it against. The sample was blood T cells: a sorted CD56 or NKG2C T cell subset, CD4+ or CD8+ T cells, or bulk PBMC T cells (not recorded which). This receptor was taken from a man younger than 30 in good health. The CDR3 spells CASSLGQGLSGANVLTF.